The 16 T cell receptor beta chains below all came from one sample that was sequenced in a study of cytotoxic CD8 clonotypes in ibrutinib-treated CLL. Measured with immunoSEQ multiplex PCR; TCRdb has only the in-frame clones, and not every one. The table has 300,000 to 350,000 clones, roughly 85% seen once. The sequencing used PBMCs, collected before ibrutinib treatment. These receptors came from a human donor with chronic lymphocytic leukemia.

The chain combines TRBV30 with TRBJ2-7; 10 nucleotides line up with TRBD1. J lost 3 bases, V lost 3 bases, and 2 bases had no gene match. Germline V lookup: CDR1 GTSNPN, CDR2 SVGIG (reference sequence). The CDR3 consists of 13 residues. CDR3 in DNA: TGTGCCTGGAGGGGGACAGGGGACTACGAGCAGTACTTC. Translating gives CAWRGTGDYEQYF. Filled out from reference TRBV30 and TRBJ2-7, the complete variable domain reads SQTIHQWPATLVQPVGSPLSLECTVEGTSNPNLYWYRQAAGRGLQLLFYSVGIGQISSEVPQNLSASRPQDRQFILSSKKLLLSDSGFYLCAWRGTGDYEQYFGPGTRLTVT.

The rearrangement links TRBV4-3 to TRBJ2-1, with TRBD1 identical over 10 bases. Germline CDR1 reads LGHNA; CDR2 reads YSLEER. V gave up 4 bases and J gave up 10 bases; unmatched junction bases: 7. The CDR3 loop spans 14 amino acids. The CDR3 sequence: CASSRGQGRGEQFF. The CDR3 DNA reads TGCGCCAGCAGCCGGGGACAGGGGCGAGGAGAGCAGTTCTTC.

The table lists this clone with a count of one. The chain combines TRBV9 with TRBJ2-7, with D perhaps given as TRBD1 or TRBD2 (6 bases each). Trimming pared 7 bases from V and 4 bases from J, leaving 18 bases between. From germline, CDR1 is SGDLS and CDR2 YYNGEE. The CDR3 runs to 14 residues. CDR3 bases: TGTGCCAGCTCTCTTGGGGGGCCGGGGTACGAGCAGTACTTC. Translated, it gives CASSLGGPGYEQYF.

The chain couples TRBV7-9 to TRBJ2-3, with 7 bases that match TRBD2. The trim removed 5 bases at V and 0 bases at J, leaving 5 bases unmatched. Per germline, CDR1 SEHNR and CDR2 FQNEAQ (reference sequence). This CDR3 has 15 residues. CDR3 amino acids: CASSRGDYSTDTQYF. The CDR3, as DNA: TGTGCCAGCAGCCGGGGGGACTACAGCACAGATACGCAGTATTTT.

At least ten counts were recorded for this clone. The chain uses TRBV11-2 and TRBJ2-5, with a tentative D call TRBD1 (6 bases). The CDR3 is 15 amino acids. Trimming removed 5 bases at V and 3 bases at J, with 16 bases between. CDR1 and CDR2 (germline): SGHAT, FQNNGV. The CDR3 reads CASSRRDQGKETQYF. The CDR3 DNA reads TGTGCCAGCAGCCGAAGGGATCAGGGGAAAGAGACCCAGTACTTC.

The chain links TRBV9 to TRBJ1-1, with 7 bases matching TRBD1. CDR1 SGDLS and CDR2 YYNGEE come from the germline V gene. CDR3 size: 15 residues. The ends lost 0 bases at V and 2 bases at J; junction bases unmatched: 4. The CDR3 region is CASSVGNRGNTEAFF. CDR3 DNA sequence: TGTGCCAGCAGCGTAGGGAACAGGGGAAACACTGAAGCTTTCTTT.

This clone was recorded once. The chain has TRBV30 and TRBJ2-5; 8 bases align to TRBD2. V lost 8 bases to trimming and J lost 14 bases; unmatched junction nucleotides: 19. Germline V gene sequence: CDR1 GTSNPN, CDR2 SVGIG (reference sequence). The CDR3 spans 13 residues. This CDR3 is CALVLGPGGAPYF. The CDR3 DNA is TGTGCCCTGGTTCTGGGGCCCGGGGGGGCCCCTTACTTC.

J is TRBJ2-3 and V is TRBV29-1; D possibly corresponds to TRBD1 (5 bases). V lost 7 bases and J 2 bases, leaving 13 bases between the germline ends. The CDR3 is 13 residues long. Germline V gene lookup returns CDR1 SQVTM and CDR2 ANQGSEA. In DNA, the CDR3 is TGCAGCGCCTCAAGACAGAACACAGATACGCAGTATTTT. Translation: CSASRQNTDTQYF.

The CDR3 DNA follows: TGTGCCAGCAGTAACCAGGGGCCCCGATTGCATGAGCAGTTCTTC. Its translation: CASSNQGPRLHEQFF. V usage is TRBV25-1 and J usage is TRBJ2-1; D perhaps matches TRBD1 (6 bases). Germline assignment: CDR1 MGHDK and CDR2 SYGVNS. This CDR3 spans 15 amino acids. The ends were cut back, 5 bases at V and 8 bases at J, with 19 bases in the middle.

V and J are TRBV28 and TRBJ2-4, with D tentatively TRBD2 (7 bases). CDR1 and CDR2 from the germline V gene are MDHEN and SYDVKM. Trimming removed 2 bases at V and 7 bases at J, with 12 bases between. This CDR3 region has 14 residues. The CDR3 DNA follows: TGTGCCAGCAGTTTAGGGGGGGCGCGTAACATTCAGTACTTC. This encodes CASSLGGARNIQYF.

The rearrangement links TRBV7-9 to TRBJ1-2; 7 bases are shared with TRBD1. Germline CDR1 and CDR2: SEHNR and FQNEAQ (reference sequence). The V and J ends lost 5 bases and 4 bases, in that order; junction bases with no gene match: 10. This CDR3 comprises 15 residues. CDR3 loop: CASSRGQATSYGYTF. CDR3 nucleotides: TGTGCCAGCAGCCGAGGACAGGCTACGAGCTATGGCTACACCTTC.

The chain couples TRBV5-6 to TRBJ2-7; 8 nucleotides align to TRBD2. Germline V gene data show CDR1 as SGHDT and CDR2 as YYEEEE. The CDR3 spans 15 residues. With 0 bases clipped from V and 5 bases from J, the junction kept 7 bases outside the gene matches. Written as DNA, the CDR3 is TGTGCCAGCAGCTTGGCCGGCGGGAGGTGGGACGAGCAGTACTTC. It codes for CASSLAGGRWDEQYF. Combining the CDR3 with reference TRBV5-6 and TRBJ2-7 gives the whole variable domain DAGVTQSPTHLIKTRGQQVTLRCSPKSGHDTVSWYQQALGQGPQFIFQYYEEEERQRGNFPDRFSGHQFPNYSSELNVNALLLGDSALYLCASSLAGGRWDEQYFGPGTRLTVT.

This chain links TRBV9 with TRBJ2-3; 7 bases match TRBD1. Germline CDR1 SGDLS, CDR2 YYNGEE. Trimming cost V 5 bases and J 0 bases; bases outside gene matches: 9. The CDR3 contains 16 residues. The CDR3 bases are TGTGCCAGCAGTCTCCTCGGGACAGCTAGCACAGATACGCAGTATTTT. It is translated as CASSLLGTASTDTQYF.

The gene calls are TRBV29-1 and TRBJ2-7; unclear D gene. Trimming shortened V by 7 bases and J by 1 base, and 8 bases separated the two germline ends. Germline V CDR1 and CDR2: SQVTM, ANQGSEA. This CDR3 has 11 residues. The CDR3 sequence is CSASRSYEQYF. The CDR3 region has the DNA TGCAGCGCGAGTAGGTCCTACGAGCAGTACTTC.

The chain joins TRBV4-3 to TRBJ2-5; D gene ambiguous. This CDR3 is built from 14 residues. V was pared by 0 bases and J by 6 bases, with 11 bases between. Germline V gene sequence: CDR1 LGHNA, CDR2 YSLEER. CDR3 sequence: CASSQDRVTKTQYF. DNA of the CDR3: TGCGCCAGCAGCCAAGATAGGGTAACAAAGACCCAGTACTTC.

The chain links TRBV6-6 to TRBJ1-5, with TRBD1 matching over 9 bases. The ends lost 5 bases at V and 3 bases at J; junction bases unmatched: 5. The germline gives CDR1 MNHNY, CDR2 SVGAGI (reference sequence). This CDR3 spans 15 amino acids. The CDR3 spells CASSKGQGVNQPQHF. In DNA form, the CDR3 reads TGTGCCAGCAGTAAGGGACAGGGCGTCAATCAGCCCCAGCATTTT.